The sample holds a few counts of the clone carrying this T cell receptor (beta chain). The antigen is unknown. Specified treatment: randomized to nivolumab then ipilimumab (arm A) or the reverse (arm B). The entry originates in a study of sequential checkpoint blockade in melanoma. At the level of the study: Maintenance nivolumab came after either treatment sequence. DNA from more than 75 pretreatment tumor samples underwent TCRβ immunosequencing. After nivolumab or ipilimumab alone, 20 to 25 patients had week-13 rebiopsies. Study-level points and caveats: For nivolumab-first patients, baseline tumor clonality was associated with response.

The repertoire was sequenced with immunoSEQ multiplex PCR; TCRdb's copy has only in-frame clones and lacks some. The table shows some 9,200 clones, with roughly 25% occurring only once. Sequencing was performed on tumor tissue (inferred from file names), taken from a patient given nivolumab and ipilimumab in sequence. This TCR derives from a human donor with melanoma.

CDR3 protein: CASSLDQLNTEAFF. The CDR3 DNA follows: TGTGCCAGCAGCTTAGATCAGTTGAACACTGAAGCTTTCTTT. The rearrangement joins TRBV11-3 to TRBJ1-1, with D unresolved. The CDR3 has 14 residues. Trimming pared 0 bases from V and 0 bases from J, leaving 5 bases between. Germline values: CDR1 SGHNT, CDR2 YENEEA.